These T cell receptor beta chains were read from a single sample in a study of shared clonotypes between healthy human individuals. Libraries were prepared by immunoSEQ multiplex PCR; TCRdb keeps only in-frame clonotypes and omits some of them. Here the sample spans 300,000 to 350,000 clones, more than 60% being singletons. The sample consisted of memory CD4+ T cells sorted from blood. The origin of the receptors is a man aged 25-40 years in good health. The CDR3 runs from the conserved cysteine through the conserved F or W.

length	J	V	CDR3
14	TRBJ1-2	TRBV4-2	CASSQDGGNYGYTF
12	TRBJ2-3	TRBV7-2	CASSSSDYTQYF
15	TRBJ1-1	TRBV10-1	CASSWGDRGNTEAFF
17	TRBJ2-1	TRBV11-2	CASSRLGGGLAYNEQFF
14	TRBJ1-2	TRBV2	CASSERDRRYGYTF
15	TRBJ2-7	TRBV6-6	CASSFGQGPIYEQYF
18	TRBJ2-3	TRBV27	CASSFVRLAAPFADTQYF
17	TRBJ2-2	TRBV5-1	CASSLEGLGLGTGELFF
15	TRBJ1-1	TRBV5-1	CASSLAAQRSGEAFF
11	TRBJ2-7	TRBV20-1	CSAQGGPEQYF
13	TRBJ1-2	TRBV28	CASSLGTNYGYTF
13	TRBJ2-1	TRBV30	CAWTVGFRNEQFF
14	TRBJ2-1	TRBV2	CASSPGGIRNEQFF
14	TRBJ1-1	TRBV7-9	CASSLGGYIAEAFF
14	TRBJ2-7	TRBV10-1	CASSESLGSYEQYF
15	TRBJ2-7	TRBV11-2	CASRWTGTRNSEQYF
16	TRBJ2-5	TRBV6-6	CASSRGLAGGQETQYF
16	TRBJ1-2	TRBV19	CASSIGKGAGGYGYTF
14	TRBJ2-1	TRBV16	CASSAMRVNNEQFF
14	TRBJ1-4	TRBV27	CASSFRRTNEKLFF
15	TRBJ2-7	TRBV10-3	CAISGNRDLGYEQYF
14	TRBJ2-1	TRBV7-3	CASSKTGANNEQFF